A selection of T cell receptor beta chains follows, all from one sample in a study of shared clonotypes between healthy human individuals. Using immunoSEQ multiplex PCR, the repertoire was profiled, and TCRdb retains in-frame clones only, with some absent. The sample consists of 1.5 million to 2.5 million clones, about 94% of them appearing once. Sample: naive CD8+ T cells sorted from blood. The receptor source for this set is a man aged 18 to 30 in good health. The CDR3 runs from the conserved cysteine through the conserved F or W. The order of the fields is J gene, V gene, D gene, clone size, CDR3 DNA, CDR3 protein. A D gene is named only where the DNA matches it firmly. The listing skips clone size in some rows; elsewhere it reads once, few, many or a size class.

j_call: TRBJ2-1; v_call: TRBV29-1; d_call: -; clone_size: -; cdr3_nt: TGCAGCGTTGAAGGGCTAGCCTACAATGAGCAGTTCTTC; cdr3_aa: CSVEGLAYNEQFF
j_call: TRBJ2-5; v_call: TRBV4-3; d_call: TRBD2; clone_size: -; cdr3_nt: TGCGCCAGCAGCCAAGCCCTAATGGGGGGGGAGTACCAAGAGACCCAGTACTTC; cdr3_aa: CASSQALMGGEYQETQYF
j_call: TRBJ2-7; v_call: TRBV5-4; d_call: -; clone_size: -; cdr3_nt: TGTGCCAGCAGCTTGGAAGGGGCCGGCGAGCAGTACTTC; cdr3_aa: CASSLEGAGEQYF
j_call: TRBJ2-2; v_call: TRBV5-1; d_call: TRBD1; clone_size: once; cdr3_nt: TGCGCCAGCAGCCCCCCGGACAGGGAGAACACCGGGGAGCTGTTTTTT; cdr3_aa: CASSPPDRENTGELFF
j_call: TRBJ2-1; v_call: TRBV6-5; d_call: -; clone_size: -; cdr3_nt: TGTGCCAGCAGTTACTCGCCTAGCGCCTACAATGAGCAGTTCTTC; cdr3_aa: CASSYSPSAYNEQFF
j_call: TRBJ1-2; v_call: TRBV2; d_call: -; clone_size: -; cdr3_nt: TGTGCCAGCAGTGGCTGGACAGACCAGGCAGGGGGCTACACCTTC; cdr3_aa: CASSGWTDQAGGYTF
j_call: TRBJ1-4; v_call: TRBV27; d_call: TRBD1; clone_size: -; cdr3_nt: TGTGCCAGCAGTTCGACAGGGGCTAATGAAAAACTGTTTTTT; cdr3_aa: CASSSTGANEKLFF
j_call: TRBJ1-2; v_call: TRBV7-6; d_call: -; clone_size: -; cdr3_nt: TGTGCCAGCAGCGTCTGTGGTGGCTACACCTTC; cdr3_aa: CASSVCGGYTF
j_call: TRBJ2-6; v_call: TRBV19; d_call: -; clone_size: -; cdr3_nt: TGTGCCAGTAGTATTTGGGGGGTTGGGGCCAACGTCCTGACTTTC; cdr3_aa: CASSIWGVGANVLTF
j_call: TRBJ2-7; v_call: TRBV5-6; d_call: TRBD2; clone_size: -; cdr3_nt: TGTGCCAGCAGCTCGAGCGGGGGGGCCGTGAGCTCCTACGAGCAGTACTTC; cdr3_aa: CASSSSGGAVSSYEQYF
j_call: TRBJ1-1; v_call: TRBV10-1; d_call: TRBD1; clone_size: -; cdr3_nt: TGCGCCAGCAGTGAGTACACAGGGGGTCTGAACACTGAAGCTTTCTTT; cdr3_aa: CASSEYTGGLNTEAFF
j_call: TRBJ2-7; v_call: TRBV9; d_call: -; clone_size: -; cdr3_nt: TGTGCCAGCAGCGTAGACCGTCGGGCCTACGAGCAGTACTTC; cdr3_aa: CASSVDRRAYEQYF
j_call: TRBJ1-3; v_call: TRBV25-1; d_call: -; clone_size: -; cdr3_nt: TGTGCCAGCAGTGAATATCTAGCAGGGGTTGGAAACACCATATATTTT; cdr3_aa: CASSEYLAGVGNTIYF
j_call: TRBJ2-3; v_call: TRBV4-1; d_call: TRBD2; clone_size: -; cdr3_nt: TGCGCCAGCAGCCAGGTTGGACTAGCGGGGGATACGCAGTATTTT; cdr3_aa: CASSQVGLAGDTQYF
j_call: TRBJ2-7; v_call: TRBV7-9; d_call: TRBD2; clone_size: -; cdr3_nt: TGTGCCAGCAGCCATCCTACTAGCGGGAGGACCTACGAGCAGTACTTC; cdr3_aa: CASSHPTSGRTYEQYF
j_call: TRBJ2-5; v_call: TRBV14; d_call: -; clone_size: -; cdr3_nt: TGTGCCAGCAGCCCTTCAGGGAGAGAGACCCAGTACTTC; cdr3_aa: CASSPSGRETQYF
j_call: TRBJ2-7; v_call: TRBV5-5; d_call: -; clone_size: -; cdr3_nt: TGTGCCAGCAGCATTAGGCTCCTACCCAACTACGAGCAGTACTTC; cdr3_aa: CASSIRLLPNYEQYF
j_call: TRBJ1-6; v_call: TRBV13; d_call: -; clone_size: -; cdr3_nt: TGTGCCAGCAGCACCTCGACCGGGGGGGGGAATTCACCCCTCCACTTT; cdr3_aa: CASSTSTGGGNSPLHF
j_call: TRBJ1-2; v_call: TRBV10-1; d_call: -; clone_size: -; cdr3_nt: TGCGCCAGCAGTGAGTCGAGGGCAGCCGACGGTTCTAACTATGGCTACACCTTC; cdr3_aa: CASSESRAADGSNYGYTF
j_call: TRBJ1-2; v_call: TRBV20-1; d_call: -; clone_size: -; cdr3_nt: TGCAGTGGAGGGGGTCACACCTTC; cdr3_aa: CSGGGHTF
j_call: TRBJ1-4; v_call: TRBV10-1; d_call: -; clone_size: -; cdr3_nt: TGCGCCAGCAGTGACGGGACACTGAATGAAAAACTGTTTTTT; cdr3_aa: CASSDGTLNEKLFF
j_call: TRBJ2-5; v_call: TRBV6-1; d_call: -; clone_size: -; cdr3_nt: TGTGCCAGCAGTGAAGCGCGGCTAGCTTGGGAGACCCAGTACTTC; cdr3_aa: CASSEARLAWETQYF
j_call: TRBJ2-7; v_call: TRBV27; d_call: -; clone_size: -; cdr3_nt: TGTGCCAGCAGTTTACTAGAATCCTACGAGCAGTACTTC; cdr3_aa: CASSLLESYEQYF
j_call: TRBJ1-2; v_call: TRBV6-5; d_call: -; clone_size: -; cdr3_nt: TGTGCCAGCAGCCCAGACGGTAACTATGGCTACACCTTC; cdr3_aa: CASSPDGNYGYTF